The 18 T cell receptor beta chains below come from one sample, sequenced in a study of T cells in Graves' hyperthyroidism and ophthalmopathy. TCR beta CDR3 regions were amplified from RNA transcripts. The study used the HTBI primer set for a first-round RT-PCR of the TCR CDR3. TCRdb passed the multiplex PCR reads through MiXCR, listing each CDR3 protein once. The table lists more than 550,000 distinct CDR3 sequences, 45% of them singletons. The source material was peripheral blood or thyroid tissue (not recorded which). These receptors all come from an adult man with Graves' disease, either hyperthyroidism or ophthalmopathy (not recorded which).

This clonotype was detected ten times or more. The chain has TRBV29-1 and TRBJ1-1; 8 positions match TRBD1. Germline assignment: CDR1 SQVTM and CDR2 ANQGSEA. Trimming took 8 bases from V and 1 from J; bases not matched to a gene: 9. This CDR3 spans 14 amino acids. The CDR3 region is CSTSGTGGNTEAFF. Here the CDR3 DNA reads TGCAGCACCAGTGGGACAGGTGGGAACACTGAAGCTTTCTTT. The whole variable domain, remainder taken from reference TRBV29-1 and TRBJ1-1, is SAVISQKPSRDICQRGTSLTIQCQVDSQVTMMFWYRQQPGQSLTLIATANQGSEATYESGFVIDKFPISRPNLTFSTLTVSNMSPEDSSIYLCSTSGTGGNTEAFFGQGTRLTVV.

At least ten counts were recorded for this clonotype. The rearrangement joins TRBV5-5 to TRBJ2-5; D is uncertain. The CDR3 consists of 12 residues. The germline V and J ends were trimmed by 1 base and 5 bases, with 6 bases remaining between them. Germline V gives CDR1 SGHKS, CDR2 YYEKEE (reference sequence). DNA of the CDR3: TGTGCCAGCAGCTTGTGGCGCGAGACCCAGTACTTC. It encodes CASSLWRETQYF.

The chain combines TRBV10-3 with TRBJ1-2, with D perhaps matching TRBD1 (6 bases). Trimming took 10 bases from V and 4 from J, leaving 19 bases between them. CDR3 length equals 14 residues. The germline V gene encodes CDR1 ENHRY and CDR2 SYGVKD. The CDR3: CASRQDVGIYGYTF. CDR3 sequence (DNA): TGTGCCAGCAGACAGGATGTCGGAATCTATGGCTACACCTTC.

This clonotype appeared a single time. The chain combines TRBV29-1 with TRBJ1-1; D not certain. The germline CDR1 and CDR2 sequences are SQVTM and ANQGSEA. The CDR3 has 12 amino acids. Trimming took off 4 bases at V and 0 bases at J, with 6 bases between the two ends. The CDR3 sequence: CSVGILNTEAFF. DNA of the CDR3: TGCAGCGTTGGAATCCTGAACACTGAAGCTTTCTTT.

The chain uses TRBV4-2 and TRBJ2-7, with D perhaps assigned TRBD1 or TRBD2 (5 bases each). The CDR3 extends over 13 amino acids. CDR1 is LGHNA, CDR2 YNFKEQ, per germline. The CDR3 is CANRGSRGYEQYF. For the CDR3, the DNA is TGTGCTAACAGAGGGTCTAGGGGTTACGAGCAGTACTTC.

This sequence joins TRBV20-1 and TRBJ2-2, with 7 bases identical to TRBD2. Germline CDR1 and CDR2: DFQATT and SNEGSKA (reference sequence). V was clipped by 3 bases and J by 5 bases; unmatched bases: 3. The length of the CDR3 is 13 residues. The CDR3 reads CSASDSGTGELFF. CDR3 DNA sequence: TGCAGTGCTAGTGATAGCGGGACCGGGGAGCTGTTTTTT.

This clonotype was found a few times. The gene calls are TRBV12-3 or TRBV12-4 and TRBJ2-7, with D possibly called TRBD1 or TRBD2 (5 bases each). This CDR3 contains 14 residues. The germline V and J ends were trimmed by 5 bases and 2 bases, with 13 bases remaining between them. CDR3 residues: CASSVRDGPYEQYF. The CDR3 region has the DNA TGTGCCAGCAGTGTCCGGGACGGACCCTACGAGCAGTACTTC.

This clonotype was found a few times. The genes are TRBV5-4 and TRBJ1-1, with D possibly being TRBD1 (5 bases). Germline CDR1 reads SGHNT; CDR2 reads YYREEE (reference sequence). This CDR3 spans 15 amino acids. V lost 3 bases, J lost 1 base, and 13 bases lay in between. The CDR3 DNA sequence: TGTGCCAGCAGCTCGGATGGGAGGGGGAACACTGAAGCTTTCTTT. Residues: CASSSDGRGNTEAFF.

This clonotype was seen a few times. J is TRBJ2-7 and V is TRBV2; D possibly uses TRBD1 or TRBD2 (7 bases each). The CDR3 consists of 16 residues. Trimming shortened V by 5 bases and J by 3 bases, and 20 bases separated the two germline ends. Germline-derived CDR1 and CDR2 are SNHLY and FYNNEI. CDR3 in DNA: TGTGCCAGCAGTTACCCCCGACAGGGAGGGGACTACGAGCAGTACTTC. Translating it yields CASSYPRQGGDYEQYF. Based on the CDR3 plus reference TRBV2 and TRBJ2-7, the full variable domain is EPEVTQTPSHQVTQMGQEVILRCVPISNHLYFYWYRQILGQKVEFLVSFYNNEISEKSEIFDDQFSVERPDGSNFTLKIRSTKLEDSAMYFCASSYPRQGGDYEQYFGPGTRLTVT.

This clonotype was picked up a small number of times. This chain joins TRBV7-2 and TRBJ2-5; TRBD2 matches 8 bases. The germline CDR1 and CDR2 sequences are SGHTA and FQGNSA. The CDR3 has 16 residues. The trim removed 3 bases at V and 0 bases at J, leaving 6 bases unmatched. The CDR3 nucleotides read TGTGCCAGCAGCTTTACCGGGACTAGGTACCAAGAGACCCAGTACTTC. Translating it yields CASSFTGTRYQETQYF. The full variable domain, with the rest looked up from reference TRBV7-2 and TRBJ2-5, is GAGVSQSPSNKVTEKGKDVELRCDPISGHTALYWYRQSLGQGLEFLIYFQGNSAPDKSGLPSDRFSAERTGGSVSTLTIQRTQQEDSAVYLCASSFTGTRYQETQYFGPGTRLLVL.

This clonotype was picked up many times. V is TRBV6-5 and J is TRBJ1-2; a weak D match, TRBD1 (5 bases). V lost 2 bases, J lost 8 bases, and 15 bases lay in between. This CDR3 comprises 14 residues. Germline V gene data show CDR1 as MNHEY and CDR2 as SVGAGI. The CDR3 nucleotides read TGTGCCAGCAGTTACGGGCTGGAAGGGGAAGGCTACACCTTC. Encoded protein: CASSYGLEGEGYTF.

This chain connects TRBV24-1 to TRBJ1-1; weak D call: TRBD1 (5 bases). This CDR3 is built from 12 residues. V lost 5 bases and J lost 7, with 10 bases in between. The germline V gene has CDR1 KGHDR and CDR2 SFDVKD. The CDR3 is CATSGPGVEAFF. The DNA for the CDR3 is TGTGCCACCAGTGGTCCGGGGGTTGAAGCTTTCTTT.

This clonotype was observed a few times. The chain uses TRBV7-6 and TRBJ1-1; D call uncertain. Trimming took 1 base from V and 1 from J, leaving 7 bases between them. The CDR3 loop spans 14 amino acids. In germline, CDR1 is SGHVS, CDR2 FNYEAQ. The CDR3 reads CASSLVNRNTEAFF. CDR3 nucleotide sequence: TGTGCCAGCAGCTTAGTGAATAGGAACACTGAAGCTTTCTTT.

The chain combines TRBV12-5 with TRBJ2-5, with TRBD2 matching 10 bases. Germline lookup yields CDR1 LGHNT and CDR2 FRNRAP. The CDR3 spans 16 residues. Trimming cost V 6 bases and J 1 base; bases outside gene matches: 8. This CDR3 is CASGQIAGGFQETQYF. CDR3 DNA: TGTGCTAGTGGCCAAATAGCGGGGGGCTTCCAAGAGACCCAGTACTTC. Looking up the rest from reference TRBV12-5 and TRBJ2-5 gives the full variable domain: DARVTQTPRHKVTEMGQEVTMRCQPILGHNTVFWYRQTMMQGLELLAYFRNRAPLDDSGMPKDRFSAEMPDATLATLKIQPSEPRDSAVYFCASGQIAGGFQETQYFGPGTRLLVL.

This clonotype was counted many times. The chain links TRBV29-1 to TRBJ2-5, with 7 positions matching TRBD1. There are 13 residues in the CDR3. In germline, CDR1 is SQVTM, CDR2 ANQGSEA. The ends lost 8 bases at V and 4 bases at J; junction bases unmatched: 10. The CDR3 bases are TGCAGCCAAGGCGAGGGGGCGCGAGAGACCCAGTACTTC. Residues: CSQGEGARETQYF.

CDR3 amino acids: CASSHGPGQGKETQYF. The CDR3 DNA is TGTGCCAGCAGCCATGGGCCGGGACAGGGGAAGGAGACCCAGTACTTC. The chain recombines TRBV5-5 with TRBJ2-5; the match to TRBD1 covers 10 bases. Trimming at V came to 4 bases and at J to 5 bases, leaving 11 bases not matched to a gene. The CDR3 has 16 residues. Germline assignment: CDR1 SGHKS and CDR2 YYEKEE (reference sequence).

This clonotype was counted a single time. The V and J genes are TRBV7-3 and TRBJ2-7, with 9 bases aligning to TRBD2. The CDR3 spans 15 residues. The germline CDR1 and CDR2 sequences are SGHTA and FQGTGA. Trimming at V came to 4 bases and at J to 5 bases, leaving 9 bases not matched to a gene. CDR3 in DNA: TGTGCCAGCAGCTCCCTCGGCGGGAGGGTGGACGAGCAGTACTTC. This sequence encodes CASSSLGGRVDEQYF.

A note on this clonotype: One end of the junction does not line up with germline, which may come from a read error. This rearrangement joins TRBV19 to TRBJ2-5; possibly TRBD1 or TRBD2 for D (5 bases each). This CDR3 is built from 14 residues. Germline V gene sequence: CDR1 LNHDA, CDR2 SQIVND (reference sequence). In nucleotides, the CDR3 is TGTGCCAGTAGTACTGCCCGGGACCAAGGGACCCAGTACTTC. Encoded protein: CASSTARDQGTQYF. The full variable domain, with the rest looked up from reference TRBV19 and TRBJ2-5, is DGGITQSPKYLFRKEGQNVTLSCEQNLNHDAMYWYRQDPGQGLRLIYYSQIVNDFQKGDIAEGYSVSREKKESFPLTVTSAQKNPTAFYLCASSTARDQGTQYFGPGTRLLVL.